This TCR beta chain was documented in a study of T cell repertoires in cytomegalovirus infection (dated by TCRdb to between 2019 and 2020). Background for the entire study: The HLA type of each donor mattered for the analysis, because public TCR beta signatures pointed to carriage of CMV infection along with the matching HLA type. Broad study findings and their caveats: In both this cohort and an independent approximately 350-donor cohort, the cumulative frequency of public TCR beta family members distinguished carriers of CMV infection plus the relevant HLA type. The ex vivo response was dominated by HLA-C-restricted CMV-specific TCR beta clonotypes, which also provided the single most frequent clonotype in two of eight donors.

TCRdb lists the instrument as Illumina HiSeq 1500. TCRdb took the public reads, trimmed them with fastp at Q25, ran MiXCR for clone calling and kept in-frame beta chains. One record per CDR3 amino acid sequence lists the most common genes and DNA. Across this sample there are approximately 170,000 distinct CDR3 sequences, with approximately 17% seen only once. The ten largest clones take up 18% of the sample. The CDR3 starts with the cysteine, ends with the phenylalanine, and has 12 residues. Left in the record is the CDR3 DNA by itself, 36 bases read in frame from the first base. V is clipped by 2 bases and J by 4 bases, and the sequence between their germline boundaries is 6 bases long. CDR1 and CDR2, looked up from the germline V gene, are MNHEY and SVGEGT. This clonotype was observed at least ten times. Its cognate antigen has yet to be identified. There are no base qualities to consult, and no much larger clone falls within one base.

This clonotype was obtained from a human donor in good health (CMV status not recorded). Some clones in this sample may be carry-over from other donors' samples. Sequencing used CD8+ T cells from PBMCs. The sequence is built from TRBV6-2 or TRBV6-3 and TRBJ2-7, with the D gene call left open. The DNA sequence is as follows: TGTGCCAGCAGTTACAGCGATTACGAGCAGTACTTC. The resulting protein is CASSYSDYEQYF.